Below are 30 T cell receptor beta chains sequenced from a single sample in a study of CD8 T cells in ankylosing spondylitis. TCRdb recomputed calls from the 5' RACE reads with MiXCR, one row per CDR3 protein. Of fewer than 250,000 distinct CDR3 sequences listed, about 11% are singletons. Sequences were obtained from blood, either unsorted or a sorted T cell fraction (not recorded which). Receptor source: a male donor with ankylosing spondylitis or in good health (not recorded which).

This clonotype was counted once. The genes are TRBV19 and TRBJ1-1; D is possibly TRBD1 (5 bases). CDR1 and CDR2 from the germline V gene are LNHDA and SQIVND (reference sequence). Trimming took 7 bases from V and 1 from J, leaving 13 bases between them. The CDR3 sequence is 14 residues long. The CDR3 sequence: CASTQRGRNTEAFF. The CDR3 nucleotides are TGTGCCAGTACACAACGGGGACGGAACACTGAAGCTTTCTTT.

Of note for this clonotype: A much larger clone lies one base from this, so it may be a read error. The genes are TRBV12-3 or TRBV12-4 and TRBJ2-1, with D hard to call. The CDR3 covers 12 residues. V shed 6 bases and J shed 4 bases, with 7 bases lying between them. This chain's CDR3 is CASRHRYNEQFF. The CDR3 nucleotides are TGTGCCAGCAGACACAGATACAATGAGCAGTTCTTC.

This clonotype was counted ten times or more. CDR3 nucleotide sequence: TGTGCCAGCAGCTTAGCGAGCGGGGGGTCCAATGAGCAGTTCTTC. Its protein is CASSLASGGSNEQFF. This rearrangement joins TRBV7-8 to TRBJ2-1; 9 bases fit TRBD2. J was trimmed by 6 bases and V by 0 bases; bases with no gene match: 3. The length of the CDR3 is 15 residues. Germline CDR1 reads SGHVS; CDR2 reads FQNEAQ. Filled out from reference TRBV7-8 and TRBJ2-1, the complete variable domain reads GAGVSQSPRYKVAKRGQDVALRCDPISGHVSLFWYQQALGQGPEFLTYFQNEAQLDKSGLPSDRFFAERPEGSVSTLKIQRTQQEDSAVYLCASSLASGGSNEQFFGPGTRLTVL.

This clonotype turned up a few times. The rearrangement links TRBV6-1 to TRBJ2-4, with TRBD1 identical over 12 bases. The V segment lost 5 bases and the J segment 1 base; nucleotides outside the gene matches: 9. The CDR3 runs 18 residues. The germline gives CDR1 MNHNS, CDR2 SASEGT. CDR3 sequence (DNA): TGTGCCAGCAGTCAAGGGACAGGGGGCCAGGAGGCCAAAAACATTCAGTACTTC. As protein: CASSQGTGGQEAKNIQYF.

CDR3 loop: CASSQATSSLSTDTQYF. The CDR3 region has the DNA TGCGCCAGCAGCCAAGCAACTAGCAGCCTTAGCACAGATACGCAGTATTTT. V gene TRBV4-1 combines with J gene TRBJ2-3; D is possibly TRBD2 (6 bases). Trimming took 1 base from V and 0 from J, leaving 14 bases between them. The V gene's germline CDR1 is MGHRA and CDR2 YSYEKL. The CDR3 has 17 residues.

This clonotype was recorded many times. The chain is built from TRBV15 and TRBJ1-5, with 7 bases matching TRBD1. With 9 bases clipped from V and 3 bases from J, the junction kept 14 bases outside the gene matches. CDR1 is LNHNV, CDR2 YYDKDF, per germline (reference sequence). The CDR3 has 16 residues. For the CDR3, the DNA is TGTGCCACGTCAGGGGGTTCGAGTCAGATCAATCAGCCCCAGCATTTT. This translates into CATSGGSSQINQPQHF.

In its sample, this clonotype was seen many times. The chain is built from TRBV4-2 and TRBJ2-5; TRBD2 aligns across 8 bases. The CDR3 sequence is 16 residues long. Germline V gene data show CDR1 as LGHNA and CDR2 as YNFKEQ. V lost 1 base to trimming and J lost 4 bases; unmatched junction nucleotides: 8. CDR3 sequence: CASSQVIGGALETQYF. In DNA, the CDR3 is TGTGCCAGCAGCCAAGTAATCGGGGGGGCATTAGAGACCCAGTACTTC.

This clonotype was seen ten or more times. The rearrangement joins TRBV5-1 to TRBJ1-1, with 9 nucleotides matching TRBD1. This CDR3 spans 16 amino acids. J was trimmed by 1 base and V by 2 bases; bases with no gene match: 6. The germline V gene encodes CDR1 SGHRS and CDR2 YFSETQ. CDR3 amino acids: CASSFPDRGTNTEAFF. CDR3 bases: TGCGCCAGCAGCTTCCCCGACAGGGGGACGAACACTGAAGCTTTCTTT. Drawing the rest from reference TRBV5-1 and TRBJ1-1, the complete variable domain is KAGVTQTPRYLIKTRGQQVTLSCSPISGHRSVSWYQQTPGQGLQFLFEYFSETQRNKGNFPGRFSGRQFSNSRSEMNVSTLELGDSALYLCASSFPDRGTNTEAFFGQGTRLTVV.

This clonotype occurred many times. This chain links TRBV7-2 with TRBJ2-5; 11 nucleotides align to TRBD2. CDR1 and CDR2 (germline): SGHTA, FQGNSA. This CDR3 comprises 15 residues. V lost 1 base, J lost 5 bases, and 3 bases stayed unmatched. The chain's CDR3 is CASSLVLAGDETQYF. The CDR3 DNA follows: TGTGCCAGCAGCTTAGTACTAGCGGGGGATGAGACCCAGTACTTC.

The chain is built from TRBV5-1 and TRBJ1-4; D unclear. Germline CDR1 is SGHRS and CDR2 is YFSETQ. The germline V and J ends were trimmed by 0 bases and 4 bases, with 1 base remaining between them. This CDR3 comprises 12 residues. The CDR3 nucleotides read TGCGCCAGCAGCTTGGATAATGAAAAACTGTTTTTT. Residues: CASSLDNEKLFF.

V gene TRBV3-1 combines with J gene TRBJ2-5; TRBD1 matches at 10 bases. Looked up from germline, CDR1 is LGHDT and CDR2 is YNNKEL (reference sequence). After removal of 5 bases from V and 3 bases from J, the junction contained 6 bases not matched to a gene. The CDR3 runs to 15 residues. CDR3 DNA sequence: TGTGCCAGCAGCTGGGGGACAGGGGCAAAAGAGACCCAGTACTTC. Protein sequence: CASSWGTGAKETQYF.

This clonotype appeared many times. This chain joins TRBV29-1 and TRBJ1-2; 7 nucleotides agree with TRBD1. Germline CDR1 reads SQVTM; CDR2 reads ANQGSEA. This CDR3 is 11 amino acids long. J was trimmed by 7 bases and V by 3 bases; bases with no gene match: 2. For the CDR3, the DNA is TGCAGCGTTGAGCAGGGGGGTGGCTACACCTTC. Encoded protein: CSVEQGGGYTF.

The chain carries TRBV20-1 and TRBJ2-1; no firm D call. The CDR3 covers 12 residues. V was shortened by 6 bases and J by 7 bases, with 13 bases between the two germline ends. Germline loops: CDR1 DFQATT, CDR2 SNEGSKA (reference sequence). The CDR3, as DNA: TGCAGTGCCGAGACCACTCGGAATGAGCAGTTCTTC. It yields the protein CSAETTRNEQFF.

This clonotype was recorded many times. V is TRBV15 and J is TRBJ2-1; D is undetermined. Germline CDR1 is LNHNV and CDR2 is YYDKDF (reference sequence). V lost 6 bases and J 4 bases, leaving 7 bases between the germline ends. The CDR3 has 12 amino acids. The chain's CDR3 is CATSGLYNEQFF. CDR3 DNA sequence: TGTGCCACCAGTGGTTTATACAATGAGCAGTTCTTC.

The chain is built from TRBV20-1 and TRBJ2-7; D not certain. V dropped 0 bases and J dropped 3 bases, with 12 bases sitting between them. This CDR3 has 14 residues. Per germline, CDR1 DFQATT and CDR2 SNEGSKA (reference sequence). This chain's CDR3 is CSARDLDGSYEQYF. CDR3 DNA: TGCAGTGCTAGAGACCTGGACGGAAGCTACGAGCAGTACTTC.

This clonotype appeared many times. The genes are TRBV11-2 and TRBJ2-1; D is unclear. The CDR3 is 17 amino acids. Per germline, CDR1 SGHAT and CDR2 FQNNGV. The V and J ends lost 0 bases and 4 bases respectively, with 16 bases between them. CDR3 in amino acids: CASSLDGSPTEYNEQFF. The DNA of the CDR3 is TGTGCCAGCAGCTTAGATGGCAGTCCAACAGAGTACAATGAGCAGTTCTTC.

This clonotype was recorded a few times. The chain combines TRBV12-5 with TRBJ1-2, with a possible D match to TRBD1 (6 bases). The CDR3 spans 13 residues. V was trimmed by 5 bases and J by 7 bases, leaving 14 bases between them. Germline CDR1 reads LGHNT; CDR2 reads FRNRAP. The CDR3 DNA is TGTGCTAGTGGTCCCACTAGGGGGGGTGGCTACACCTTC. It codes for CASGPTRGGGYTF.

This clonotype came up many times. The chain joins TRBV6-5 to TRBJ2-7; tentatively, D is TRBD1 or TRBD2 (5 bases each). Germline CDR1 reads MNHEY; CDR2 reads SVGAGI. The CDR3 spans 14 residues. The V end was cut by 2 bases, the J end by 0 bases, with 8 bases between. The DNA for the CDR3 is TGTGCCAGCAGTTACGGGGGTGCCTCCTACGAGCAGTACTTC. Translation gives CASSYGGASYEQYF.

The chain carries TRBV5-6 and TRBJ2-7; D possibly corresponds to TRBD1 (6 bases). V lost 3 bases to trimming and J lost 2 bases, with 12 bases between them. The CDR3 sequence is 14 residues long. Germline values: CDR1 SGHDT, CDR2 YYEEEE. CDR3 nucleotide sequence: TGTGCCAGCAGCTCCGGACAGATAGCCTACGAGCAGTACTTC. It yields the protein CASSSGQIAYEQYF.

The chain recombines TRBV7-2 with TRBJ1-1; perhaps TRBD1 as D (6 bases). This CDR3 spans 16 amino acids. V was trimmed by 2 bases and J by 0 bases, leaving 13 bases between them. Germline lookup yields CDR1 SGHTA and CDR2 FQGNSA. The CDR3 loop reads CASSLPKTGMNTEAFF. The CDR3 DNA reads as TGTGCCAGCAGCTTACCGAAGACAGGAATGAACACTGAAGCTTTCTTT.

This clonotype was detected only a few times. In DNA form, the CDR3 reads TGCAGCGTTTCACAGGGGGCCCCAATTGAAGCTTTCTTT. This codes for CSVSQGAPIEAFF. This sequence joins TRBV29-1 and TRBJ1-1; 9 nucleotides align to TRBD1. The V and J ends lost 5 bases and 7 bases, in that order; junction bases with no gene match: 8. CDR3 size: 13 residues. Germline assignment: CDR1 SQVTM and CDR2 ANQGSEA. Full variable domain (outside the CDR3, taken from reference TRBV29-1 and TRBJ1-1): SAVISQKPSRDICQRGTSLTIQCQVDSQVTMMFWYRQQPGQSLTLIATANQGSEATYESGFVIDKFPISRPNLTFSTLTVSNMSPEDSSIYLCSVSQGAPIEAFFGQGTRLTVV.

This chain joins TRBV18 and TRBJ2-5; 9 positions agree with TRBD1. This CDR3 comprises 15 residues. Germline CDR1 and CDR2: KGHSH and LQKENI. After removal of 6 bases from V and 4 bases from J, the junction contained 9 bases not matched to a gene. Here the CDR3 reads CASSPNRDRAETQYF. CDR3 nucleotides: TGTGCCAGCTCTCCGAACCGGGACAGGGCAGAGACCCAGTACTTC.

This clonotype was recorded at least ten times. V is TRBV5-1 and J is TRBJ2-7; D call uncertain. The CDR3 has 11 amino acids. The V gene's germline CDR1 is SGHRS and CDR2 YFSETQ. The V and J ends lost 2 bases and 6 bases respectively, with 6 bases between them. The CDR3 coding sequence is TGCGCCAGCAGCTTCGGTCTCGAGCAGTACTTC. Protein: CASSFGLEQYF.

The sample holds many counts of this clonotype. The chain joins TRBV27 to TRBJ2-2; D remains ambiguous. Germline V gene data show CDR1 as MNHEY and CDR2 as SMNVEV (reference sequence). CDR3 length equals 13 residues. Trimming left V 8 bases short and J 5 bases short, with 12 bases between. This CDR3 is CASGNGATGELFF. The CDR3 nucleotides are TGTGCCAGCGGGAATGGAGCGACCGGGGAGCTGTTTTTT.

This clonotype was observed a few times. This chain links TRBV15 with TRBJ2-5; D not resolved. The germline V gene encodes CDR1 LNHNV and CDR2 YYDKDF (reference sequence). CDR3 size: 16 residues. V shed 0 bases and J shed 1 base, with 12 bases lying between them. CDR3 amino acids: CATSRDVNDGQETQYF. Written as DNA, the CDR3 is TGTGCCACCAGCAGAGATGTGAATGATGGCCAAGAGACCCAGTACTTC.

This clonotype has a handful of counts. The V gene is TRBV11-2, the J gene TRBJ1-1; D gene uncertain. The CDR3 sequence is 15 residues long. V was shortened by 5 bases and J by 7 bases, with 20 bases between the two germline ends. Germline assignment: CDR1 SGHAT and CDR2 FQNNGV. The CDR3 coding sequence is TGTGCCAGCAGCCCGGCCACCTTAATAACACATGAAGCTTTCTTT. The encoded protein is CASSPATLITHEAFF.

This clonotype was found many times. The rearrangement joins TRBV6-1 to TRBJ2-3, with TRBD2 identical over 14 bases. This CDR3 has 16 amino acids. The V gene end was trimmed by 5 bases and the J gene end by 4 bases; junction bases not matched to a gene: 5. Per the germline V gene, CDR1 is MNHNS and CDR2 is SASEGT. CDR3 amino acids: CASSLGLAGEADTQYF. CDR3 nucleotides: TGTGCCAGCAGTCTGGGACTAGCGGGGGAGGCAGATACGCAGTATTTT.

This clonotype appeared many times. The chain combines TRBV6-2 or TRBV6-3 with TRBJ2-6; 7 bases are a match to TRBD1. Germline loops: CDR1 MNHEY, CDR2 SVGEGT. After removal of 2 bases from V and 2 bases from J, the junction contained 9 bases not matched to a gene. The CDR3 has 18 residues. The CDR3 spells CASSYETGKKPGANVLTF. The CDR3 coding sequence is TGTGCCAGCAGTTACGAGACAGGGAAAAAACCTGGGGCCAACGTCCTGACTTTC.

This clonotype has at least ten counts. This rearrangement joins TRBV7-9 to TRBJ1-6; TRBD1 might be the D (6 bases). The V gene lost 8 bases and the J gene lost 11 bases, with 13 bases spanning the gap. Germline CDR1 reads SEHNR; CDR2 reads FQNEAQ (reference sequence). The CDR3 totals 12 residues. CDR3 sequence (DNA): TGTGCCAGCGGCCAGGACAGCGCACCCCTCCACTTT. Its translation: CASGQDSAPLHF.

This clonotype appeared many times. J is TRBJ2-7 and V is TRBV9; 12 bases fit TRBD1. Unmatched junction bases numbered 8, after V lost 3 bases and J lost 4 bases. Germline-derived CDR1 and CDR2 are SGDLS and YYNGEE. The CDR3 extends over 16 amino acids. The CDR3: CASSEWGTGGLYEQYF. CDR3 sequence (DNA): TGTGCCAGCAGCGAGTGGGGGACAGGGGGCCTTTACGAGCAGTACTTC.